The 26 T cell receptor beta chains reported below all come from one sample, sequenced in a study of regulatory T cells in long-lasting Graves disease. Stated time point: newly diagnosed GD, antithyroid drugs for less than 3 months. Scientists built the TCR library using RNA that was extracted from PBMCs. Sequencing libraries for TCR beta were prepared with iRepertoire HTBI primers and Arm-PCR of CDR3 regions. One entry per CDR3 protein, called by TCRdb with MiXCR from the multiplex PCR reads. The data show roughly 420,000 distinct CDR3 sequences, about 16% seen once. The same sample was also studied in work on T cells in Graves' hyperthyroidism and ophthalmopathy.

The sample was peripheral blood mononuclear cells (PBMCs), taken at new diagnosis, from a patient treated with antithyroid drugs. Source of these receptors: a woman aged 30 to 39 with Graves disease.

The rearrangement links TRBV7-9 to TRBJ1-4; D gene uncertain. The CDR3 spans 13 residues. V was shortened by 5 bases and J by 7 bases, with 11 bases between the two germline ends. CDR1 and CDR2 (germline): SEHNR, FQNEAQ (reference sequence). CDR3 amino acids: CASSRVEGEKLFF. The CDR3 DNA is TGTGCCAGCAGCCGAGTGGAGGGTGAAAAACTGTTTTTT.

The rearrangement uses TRBV29-1 and TRBJ2-5; 7 positions agree with TRBD1. From germline, CDR1 is SQVTM and CDR2 ANQGSEA. Trimming at V came to 7 bases and at J to 4 bases, leaving 6 bases not matched to a gene. CDR3 length: 12 residues. CDR3 coding DNA: TGCAGCGGACGACAGGGCGGAGAGACCCAGTACTTC. Translating gives CSGRQGGETQYF.

The chain uses TRBV6-9 and TRBJ2-4; 9 nucleotides line up with TRBD1. The CDR3 has 15 amino acids. Germline CDR1 is MNHGY and CDR2 is SVAAGI. Unmatched junction bases numbered 8, after V lost 3 bases and J lost 8 bases. In DNA, the CDR3 is TGTGCCAGCAGTTACCTGGGACAGGGAGATGACATTCAGTACTTC. Protein: CASSYLGQGDDIQYF.

This clonotype occurred a few times. The chain has TRBV27 and TRBJ2-3; no firm D call. The CDR3 sequence is 13 residues long. V was shortened by 2 bases and J by 4 bases, with 7 bases between the two germline ends. Per the germline V gene, CDR1 is MNHEY and CDR2 is SMNVEV (reference sequence). This CDR3 reads CASSLQPPDTQYF. For the CDR3, the DNA is TGTGCCAGCAGTTTACAGCCCCCAGATACGCAGTATTTT.

The rearrangement uses TRBV7-2 and TRBJ1-2, with a tentative D call TRBD1 (5 bases). CDR1 is SGHTA and CDR2 is FQGNSA in the germline V gene. CDR3 length: 14 residues. V was pared by 4 bases and J by 4 bases, with 13 bases between. The CDR3 DNA reads TGTGCCAGCAGCTCCACCCGGGACGGCTATGGCTACACCTTC. This translates into CASSSTRDGYGYTF.

In its sample, this clonotype was seen many times. This chain joins TRBV28 and TRBJ1-2; unclear D gene. The germline V gene has CDR1 MDHEN and CDR2 SYDVKM. The CDR3 consists of 14 residues. The germline V and J ends were trimmed by 6 bases and 0 bases, with 11 bases remaining between them. DNA of the CDR3: TGTGCCAGCAGATCTCCAAACGCTAACTATGGCTACACCTTC. Translated: CASRSPNANYGYTF.

Details on this clonotype: A clone one base away is much larger, so this may be a read error. Lacking the conserved final phenylalanine or tryptophan, this CDR3 likely reflects a read error. This chain connects TRBV20-1 to TRBJ1-5, with a possible D match to TRBD1 (5 bases). Germline CDR1 DFQATT, CDR2 SNEGSKA (reference sequence). CDR3 length equals 14 residues. The germline V and J ends were trimmed by 1 base and 5 bases, with 12 bases remaining between them. The CDR3 DNA is TGCAGTGCTAGAGCAGGGTCGGGTCATCAGCCCCAGCATTCT. This encodes CSARAGSGHQPQHS.

Remarks on this clonotype: A much larger clone lies a single base off, so this may be a read error. The chain links TRBV29-1 to TRBJ2-7; no firm D call. With 3 bases removed from V and 7 bases from J, the gap between germline ends came to 22 bases. The CDR3 loop spans 15 amino acids. Germline CDR1 and CDR2: SQVTM and ANQGSEA. CDR3 amino acids: CSVEKRRSSYNEQYF. CDR3 bases: TGCAGCGTTGAGAAGCGTAGAAGCTCCTACAATGAGCAGTACTTC.

There are many counts of this clonotype. The chain uses TRBV28 and TRBJ1-5; 7 bases agree with TRBD1. The CDR3 spans 15 residues. The trim removed 7 bases at V and 3 bases at J, leaving 9 bases unmatched. From germline, CDR1 is MDHEN and CDR2 SYDVKM. The CDR3 DNA reads as TGTGCCAGCAACAGATGGGACAGTTCCAATCAGCCCCAGCATTTT. This codes for CASNRWDSSNQPQHF.

This clonotype was recorded at least ten times. This chain links TRBV30 with TRBJ1-2; D is unclear. V lost 2 bases and J lost 4, with 8 bases in between. CDR1 is GTSNPN and CDR2 is SVGIG in the germline V gene (reference sequence). The CDR3 runs to 12 residues. CDR3 sequence: CAWSLLGYGYTF. As DNA, the CDR3 is TGTGCCTGGAGTCTTCTTGGCTATGGCTACACCTTC.

The chain combines TRBV10-3 with TRBJ2-7; D is perhaps TRBD1 (6 bases). V was trimmed by 3 bases and J by 1 base, leaving 7 bases between them. The CDR3 consists of 13 residues. The germline V gene has CDR1 ENHRY and CDR2 SYGVKD. DNA for the CDR3: TGTGCCATCAGTGACGGGACATCCTACGAGCAGTACTTC. Protein sequence: CAISDGTSYEQYF.

This sequence joins TRBV6-2 or TRBV6-3 and TRBJ2-1, with TRBD2 as a possible D gene (5 bases). The CDR3 has 14 amino acids. The germline gives CDR1 MNHEY, CDR2 SVGEGT. V gave up 0 bases and J gave up 8 bases, with 11 bases separating them. The CDR3 nucleotides read TGTGCCAGCAGTTACTCGCGAGGGTTGGATGAGCAGTTCTTC. As protein: CASSYSRGLDEQFF.

In regard to this clonotype: The junction departs from germline at one end; a sequencing error may be responsible. The CDR3 DNA sequence: TGTGCCATCAGTGAGCGGGGACTAGCGCGAACCGAGAACACCGGGGGGCTGTTTTTT. This encodes CAISERGLARTENTGGLFF. This chain connects TRBV10-3 to TRBJ2-2; 10 positions agree with TRBD2. This CDR3 comprises 19 residues. Germline CDR1 ENHRY, CDR2 SYGVKD.

This clonotype was picked up one time. At one of its ends the junction is not consistent with the germline gene, which may arise from a read error. This chain uses TRBV18 with TRBJ1-6; TRBD1 is a possible D gene (5 bases). CDR3 length: 14 amino acids. Germline CDR1 reads KGHSH; CDR2 reads LQKENI. CDR3 in DNA: TGTGTCAGCTCACCAGGGTTCGGAAATTCACCCCTCCACTTT. Translation: CVSSPGFGNSPLHF.

At least ten counts were recorded for this clonotype. CDR3 bases: TGCAGTGCTAGTACCCGCGGGCGCACAGATACGCAGTATTTT. This translates into CSASTRGRTDTQYF. The V gene is TRBV20-1, the J gene TRBJ2-3; weak D call: TRBD2 (5 bases). Germline CDR1 reads DFQATT; CDR2 reads SNEGSKA (reference sequence). The length of the CDR3 is 14 residues. V was trimmed by 3 bases and J by 1 base, leaving 11 bases between them.

V and J are TRBV4-3 and TRBJ1-4, with D unresolved. The germline CDR1 and CDR2 sequences are LGHNA and YSLEER. Trimming left V 1 base short and J 4 bases short, with 13 bases between. The CDR3 is 16 amino acids. The CDR3 loop is CASSQGSAAHNEKLFF. The CDR3 nucleotides are TGCGCCAGCAGCCAAGGGTCAGCAGCGCATAATGAAAAACTGTTTTTT.

In this sample, this clonotype turned up a few times. The rearrangement uses TRBV11-2 and TRBJ1-6; no firm D call. Germline V CDR1 and CDR2: SGHAT, FQNNGV. The V gene lost 1 base and the J gene lost 7 bases, with 11 bases spanning the gap. The CDR3 is 15 residues long. The CDR3 bases are TGTGCCAGCAGCTTAGGAGGTAGTGGAAATTCACCCCTCCACTTT. It specifies CASSLGGSGNSPLHF.

This clonotype was seen ten or more times. This chain uses TRBV2 with TRBJ2-1, with 8 bases aligning to TRBD1. V was pared by 10 bases and J by 8 bases, with 7 bases of the junction left unmatched. This CDR3 spans 12 amino acids. The germline CDR1 and CDR2 sequences are SNHLY and FYNNEI. CDR3 sequence: CAILKTGDEQFF. The CDR3 DNA is TGTGCCATTCTGAAGACAGGGGATGAGCAGTTCTTC. The full variable domain, in which reference TRBV2 and TRBJ2-1 provide the parts outside the CDR3, is EPEVTQTPSHQVTQMGQEVILRCVPISNHLYFYWYRQILGQKVEFLVSFYNNEISEKSEIFDDQFSVERPDGSNFTLKIRSTKLEDSAMYFCAILKTGDEQFFGPGTRLTVL.

A few counts support this clonotype. The rearrangement uses TRBV9 and TRBJ2-1, with no clear D. Germline loops: CDR1 SGDLS, CDR2 YYNGEE. V dropped 0 bases and J dropped 6 bases, with 13 bases sitting between them. The CDR3 sequence is 15 residues long. CDR3 nucleotides: TGTGCCAGCAGCGTAGATTCCCTCCGTAGCAATGAGCAGTTCTTC. Its translation: CASSVDSLRSNEQFF. Looking up the rest from reference TRBV9 and TRBJ2-1 gives the full variable domain: DSGVTQTPKHLITATGQRVTLRCSPRSGDLSVYWYQQSLDQGLQFLIQYYNGEERAKGNILERFSAQQFPDLHSELNLSSLELGDSALYFCASSVDSLRSNEQFFGPGTRLTVL.

This clonotype was recorded many times. The chain has TRBV20-1 and TRBJ2-7; 12 positions agree with TRBD2. The CDR3 covers 14 residues. CDR1 and CDR2 (germline): DFQATT, SNEGSKA (reference sequence). Trimming took 6 bases from V and 1 from J; bases not matched to a gene: 4. CDR3 amino acids: CSALTSGSSYEQYF. For the CDR3, the DNA is TGCAGTGCGCTGACTAGCGGGAGTTCCTACGAGCAGTACTTC.

This clonotype came up many times. CDR3 loop: CASSYSWTSFNEQYF. The CDR3 DNA reads as TGTGCCAGCAGTTACTCGTGGACTAGCTTCAACGAGCAGTACTTC. This chain connects TRBV6-6 to TRBJ2-7, with 8 bases lining up with TRBD2. Per the germline V gene, CDR1 is MNHNY and CDR2 is SVGAGI (reference sequence). Trimming at V came to 0 bases and at J to 5 bases, leaving 6 bases not matched to a gene. The CDR3 spans 15 residues.

This clonotype was counted ten times or more. The chain's CDR3 is CAWSEGRVETQYF. CDR3 sequence (DNA): TGTGCCTGGAGTGAGGGCAGGGTGGAGACCCAGTACTTC. This chain connects TRBV30 to TRBJ2-5, with a tentative D call TRBD1 (5 bases). The ends were cut back, 1 base at V and 5 bases at J, with 11 bases in the middle. The CDR3 spans 13 residues. The germline V gene has CDR1 GTSNPN and CDR2 SVGIG (reference sequence).

The chain recombines TRBV5-1 with TRBJ2-7; D possibly corresponds to TRBD1 (6 bases). CDR1 SGHRS and CDR2 YFSETQ come from the germline V gene. V was cut by 0 bases and J by 0 bases, with 16 bases left in between. This CDR3 comprises 17 residues. The CDR3 spells CASSLGGQTTFSYEQYF. The CDR3 nucleotides read TGCGCCAGCAGCTTGGGGGGACAAACAACCTTCTCCTACGAGCAGTACTTC.

This clonotype appeared many times. V and J are TRBV11-2 and TRBJ2-7, with 10 bases identical to TRBD1. Germline V gene sequence: CDR1 SGHAT, CDR2 FQNNGV. The junction had 3 bases not matched to a gene; V was cut back by 0 bases and J by 1 base. CDR3 size: 16 residues. CDR3 residues: CASSLERTGGSYEQYF. The CDR3 DNA sequence: TGTGCCAGCAGCTTAGAGAGGACAGGGGGATCCTACGAGCAGTACTTC.

There are many counts of this clonotype. The V call is TRBV27, the J call TRBJ2-3; 7 nucleotides align to TRBD2. CDR1 is MNHEY, CDR2 SMNVEV, per germline (reference sequence). Trimming took 1 base from V and 1 from J; bases not matched to a gene: 8. The CDR3 contains 17 residues. In nucleotides, the CDR3 is TGTGCCAGCAGTTTATGGTTGCGGGAGTCAGGCACAGATACGCAGTATTTT. The encoded protein is CASSLWLRESGTDTQYF.

This clonotype was detected many times. The V call is TRBV6-1, the J call TRBJ1-4, with no clear D. CDR3 length: 16 residues. With 5 bases removed from V and 5 bases from J, the gap between germline ends came to 18 bases. The germline CDR1 and CDR2 sequences are MNHNS and SASEGT. For the CDR3, the DNA is TGTGCCAGCAGTCTCGATGACCTTGGACTGAATGAAAAACTGTTTTTT. Amino acid sequence: CASSLDDLGLNEKLFF.